This TCR beta chain was profiled in a study of CXCR3-negative and CXCR3-positive naive CD8 T cells. Turning to the study itself: Overall TRB read output was 110 million to 150 million, and each library contained about 1.5 +/- 0.3 million reads.

The study sorted every CD8+ T cell subset in triplicate at 270,000 or so cells each. 5' RACE with UMI labels generated the TRB cDNA libraries. TCRdb reworked the 5' RACE reads into one entry per CDR3 protein, no DNA. The table lists roughly 48,000 distinct CDR3 sequences. The CDR3 consists of 14 residues. This chain uses TRBV12-3 or TRBV12-4 with TRBJ2-5; TCRdb indicates TRBD1, and absent DNA this call remains unverified. The sequence came from a human donor in good health. Some clones in this sample may be carry-over from other donors' samples. Sequenced material: memory CD8+ T cells from blood. CDR3 in amino acids: CASRRTGYQETQYF.